This TCR beta chain was recovered during a study of blood T cell repertoires in COVID-19. Overall study context: Sites across the United States, Italy and Spain contributed samples from acute and convalescent COVID-19. Sources were T cells, B-cell-depleted T cells, or PBMCs; the material itself was cDNA or gDNA.

Under the authors' procedure: Amplification with reference gene primers provided the estimates of nucleated cell counts. Measured with immunoSEQ multiplex PCR; TCRdb has only the in-frame clones, and not every one. V and J calls plus clone size are reproduced from that table; the DNA served to infer D and trimming. Here the sample spans 60,000 to 95,000 clones, 74% being singletons. Sequenced: peripheral blood. This clonotype was obtained from a human donor with acute or convalescent COVID-19. The donor label of this sample is uncertain.

CDR3 sequence: CASSLVGWGEGYGYTF. CDR3 in DNA: TGTGCCAGCAGTTTAGTTGGATGGGGGGAGGGCTATGGCTACACCTTC. The rearrangement uses TRBV28 and TRBJ1-2; possible D gene TRBD1, 5 bases. The CDR3 is 16 residues long. The V end was cut by 2 bases, the J end by 4 bases, with 17 bases between. In germline, CDR1 is MDHEN, CDR2 SYDVKM.